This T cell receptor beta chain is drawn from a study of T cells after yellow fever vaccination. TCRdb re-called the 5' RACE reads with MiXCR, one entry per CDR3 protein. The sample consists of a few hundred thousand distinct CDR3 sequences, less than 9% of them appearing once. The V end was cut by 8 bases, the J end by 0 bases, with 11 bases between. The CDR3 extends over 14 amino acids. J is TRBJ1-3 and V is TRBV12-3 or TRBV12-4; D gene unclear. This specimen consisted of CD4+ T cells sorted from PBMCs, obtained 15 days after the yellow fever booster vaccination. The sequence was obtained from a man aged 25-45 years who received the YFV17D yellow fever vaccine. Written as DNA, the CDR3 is TGTGCCAGCGAACAGCTGCTCTCTGGAAACACCATATATTTT. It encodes CASEQLLSGNTIYF.